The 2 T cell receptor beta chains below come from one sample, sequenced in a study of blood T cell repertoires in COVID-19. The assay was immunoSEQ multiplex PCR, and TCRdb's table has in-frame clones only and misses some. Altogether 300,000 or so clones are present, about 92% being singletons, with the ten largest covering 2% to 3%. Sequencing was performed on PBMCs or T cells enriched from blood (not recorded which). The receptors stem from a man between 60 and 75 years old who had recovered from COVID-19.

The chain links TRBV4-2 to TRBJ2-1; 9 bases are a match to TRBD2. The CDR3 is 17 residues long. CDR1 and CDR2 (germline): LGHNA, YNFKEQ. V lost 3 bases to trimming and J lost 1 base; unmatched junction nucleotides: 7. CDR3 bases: TGTGCCAGCAGCCAGACTAGCGGAGGCTGGTCCTACAATGAGCAGTTCTTC. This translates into CASSQTSGGWSYNEQFF.

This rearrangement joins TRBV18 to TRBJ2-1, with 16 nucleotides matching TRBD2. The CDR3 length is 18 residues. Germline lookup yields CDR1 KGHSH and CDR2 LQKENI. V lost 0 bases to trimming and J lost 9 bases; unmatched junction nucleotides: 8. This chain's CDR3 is CASSPPGLAGGNSGEQFF. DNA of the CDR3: TGTGCCAGCTCACCACCGGGACTAGCGGGAGGGAACTCCGGTGAGCAGTTCTTC.